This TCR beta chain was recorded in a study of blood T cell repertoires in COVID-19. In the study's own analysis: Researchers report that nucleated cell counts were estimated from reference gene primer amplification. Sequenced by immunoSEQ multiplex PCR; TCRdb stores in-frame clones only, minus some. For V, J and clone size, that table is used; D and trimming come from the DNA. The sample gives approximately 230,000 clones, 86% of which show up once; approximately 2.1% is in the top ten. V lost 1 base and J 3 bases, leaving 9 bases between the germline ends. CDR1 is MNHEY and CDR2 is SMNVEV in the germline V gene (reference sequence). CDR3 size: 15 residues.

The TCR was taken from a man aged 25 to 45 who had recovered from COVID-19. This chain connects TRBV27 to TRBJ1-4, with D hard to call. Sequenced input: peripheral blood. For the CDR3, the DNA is TGTGCCAGCAGTTTATTAGGAGCGGCTAATGAAAAACTGTTTTTT. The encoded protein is CASSLLGAANEKLFF.